Listed below are T cell receptor beta chains from one sample, sequenced in a study of cytomegalovirus exposure and HLA in healthy donors. Assay used: immunoSEQ multiplex PCR; TCRdb lists only in-frame clones, some missing. The repertoire consists of approximately 160,000 clones, with 60% to 80% occurring once and the leading ten covering around 4.7%. The specimen sequenced was PBMCs. The receptors were sampled from a male donor in good health and CMV-seronegative. CDR3s include the opening cysteine and the closing phenylalanine or tryptophan. A D gene is named only where the DNA matches it firmly. Not every row has a clone size; where given, it reads once, few, many or a size class.

clone_size j_call v_call d_call cdr3_aa cdr3_nt
NA TRBJ2-5 TRBV9 TRBD2 CASSVGTSFQETQYF TGTGCCAGCAGCGTAGGGACTAGCTTCCAAGAGACCCAGTACTTC
NA TRBJ2-2 TRBV28 TRBD2 CASSSLAGDAHGELFF TGTGCCAGCAGTTCTCTAGCGGGAGATGCGCACGGGGAGCTGTTTTTT
once TRBJ2-3 TRBV2 NA CASSVRYTDTQYF TGTGCCAGCAGTGTACGCTATACAGATACGCAGTATTTT
NA TRBJ2-7 TRBV10-1 NA CASSDPKTTYEQYF TGCGCCAGCAGTGACCCCAAAACTACCTACGAGCAGTACTTC
few TRBJ2-7 TRBV19 NA CASSISGDEQYF TGTGCCAGTAGTATATCAGGTGACGAGCAGTACTTC
few TRBJ2-7 TRBV18 TRBD1 CASSPAAGTGYEQYF TGTGCCAGCTCACCAGCGGCCGGGACAGGCTACGAGCAGTACTTC
few TRBJ2-7 TRBV7-9 TRBD1 CASSSWDRGREQYF TGTGCCAGCAGCTCTTGGGACAGGGGGCGCGAGCAGTACTTC
NA TRBJ2-7 TRBV12-5 NA CASGLAGVLYEQYF TGTGCTAGTGGTTTGGCAGGGGTCCTCTACGAGCAGTACTTC
NA TRBJ2-2 TRBV19 NA CASSISTGPGELFF TGTGCCAGTAGTATTTCCACAGGGCCCGGGGAGCTGTTTTTT
NA TRBJ1-1 TRBV6-5 NA CASSYRGENTEAFF TGTGCCAGCAGTTACCGGGGGGAGAACACTGAAGCTTTCTTT
once TRBJ2-7 TRBV5-6 NA CASSSGTYTYEQYF TGTGCCAGCAGTTCCGGGACATATACCTACGAGCAGTACTTC
few TRBJ2-3 TRBV11-3 NA CASSPRGTTDTQYF TGTGCCAGCAGCCCGCGGGGAACCACAGATACGCAGTATTTT
NA TRBJ1-2 TRBV4-1 NA CASSPTGSNYGYTF TGCGCCAGCAGCCCCACAGGTTCTAACTATGGCTACACCTTC
NA TRBJ1-6 TRBV19 TRBD1 CASRQGQNNSPLHF TGTGCCAGTAGACAGGGACAGAATAATTCACCCCTCCACTTT
NA TRBJ2-3 TRBV5-1 TRBD1 CASSHRDRGEDTQYF TGCGCCAGCAGCCACCGGGACAGGGGTGAGGATACGCAGTATTTT
NA TRBJ2-1 TRBV14 NA CASSQDRKRNSYNEQFF TGTGCCAGCAGCCAAGATCGAAAGCGAAACTCCTACAATGAGCAGTTCTTC
many TRBJ2-7 TRBV7-2 TRBD2 CASSFGLAGGYEQYF TGTGCCAGCAGCTTTGGACTAGCGGGAGGGTACGAGCAGTACTTC
once TRBJ1-1 TRBV6-5 NA CASSRGGRAFF TGTGCCAGCAGTAGGGGGGGCCGAGCTTTCTTT
NA TRBJ2-7 TRBV28 TRBD1 CASSSQGAEKYEQYF TGTGCCAGCAGTTCACAGGGGGCTGAGAAGTACGAGCAGTACTTC
NA TRBJ1-4 TRBV28 NA CASSPGSLNEKLFF TGTGCCAGCAGCCCGGGGTCCCTTAATGAAAAACTGTTTTTT
NA TRBJ2-1 TRBV19 TRBD2 CASSPATSGAYNEQFF TGTGCCAGTAGTCCGGCGACTAGCGGTGCCTACAATGAGCAGTTCTTC
NA TRBJ2-3 TRBV6-4 TRBD2 CASSEGGGVTDTQYF TGTGCCAGCAGTGAAGGCGGGGGGGTAACAGATACGCAGTATTTT
few TRBJ2-1 TRBV7-6 NA CASSLRTSGPYNEQFF TGTGCCAGCAGCCTCCGTACGAGCGGTCCCTACAATGAGCAGTTCTTC
few TRBJ2-7 TRBV27 TRBD2 CASSLREGYEQYF TGTGCCAGCAGTTTGCGGGAGGGGTACGAGCAGTACTTC
NA TRBJ1-5 TRBV28 NA CASSFLGSNQPQHF TGTGCCAGCAGTTTTTTGGGGAGTAATCAGCCCCAGCATTTT
NA TRBJ1-5 TRBV28 TRBD1 CASRPGQINQPQHF TGTGCCAGCAGACCGGGACAGATTAATCAGCCCCAGCATTTT
NA TRBJ1-2 TRBV9 TRBD1 CASSVGTGRQAYGYTF TGTGCCAGCAGCGTAGGGACAGGGCGTCAAGCCTATGGCTACACCTTC
few TRBJ1-2 TRBV5-6 TRBD1 CASSVIDRVDYGYTF TGTGCCAGCAGCGTGATCGACAGGGTGGACTATGGCTACACCTTC
NA TRBJ1-5 TRBV27 NA CASSLFLPSNQPQHF TGTGCCAGCAGTTTATTTCTACCTAGCAATCAGCCCCAGCATTTT
few TRBJ2-7 TRBV6-4 TRBD1 CASSETPGQGSYEQYF TGTGCCAGCAGTGAGACACCGGGACAGGGGTCCTACGAGCAGTACTTC
few TRBJ2-5 TRBV6-1 NA CASSEGDTSYQETQYF TGTGCCAGCAGTGAAGGGGACACCTCGTACCAAGAGACCCAGTACTTC
few TRBJ2-7 TRBV27 NA CASSVRAGYEQYF TGTGCCAGCAGTGTGCGGGCTGGGTACGAGCAGTACTTC
once TRBJ2-5 TRBV19 NA CASSIVAGALETQYF TGTGCCAGTAGTATCGTGGCGGGGGCCTTAGAGACCCAGTACTTC
once TRBJ2-4 TRBV5-1 NA CASSSLREGKNIQYF TGCGCCAGCAGCTCCCTGAGGGAAGGCAAAAACATTCAGTACTTC
NA TRBJ1-1 TRBV4-2 NA CASSQDRAGVNTEAFF TGTGCCAGCAGCCAAGATCGGGCGGGAGTTAACACTGAAGCTTTCTTT
NA TRBJ2-3 TRBV5-1 TRBD2 CASSLGAVTSPDTQYF TGCGCCAGCAGCTTGGGCGCGGTGACTAGCCCAGATACGCAGTATTTT
NA TRBJ1-1 TRBV6-5 NA CASSHRGSWPEAFF TGTGCCAGCAGTCACCGGGGGAGTTGGCCTGAAGCTTTCTTT
NA TRBJ2-6 TRBV11-2 NA CASSSWTSGANVLTF TGTGCCAGCAGCTCTTGGACATCAGGGGCCAACGTCCTGACTTTC
NA TRBJ2-7 TRBV20-1 NA CSASGSEQYF TGCAGTGCTAGCGGGAGCGAGCAGTACTTC
NA TRBJ2-1 TRBV6-5 NA CASRRDLYNEQFF TGTGCCAGCAGGCGAGATTTATACAATGAGCAGTTCTTC
NA TRBJ1-4 TRBV7-9 TRBD1 CASSLTGQGEEKLFF TGTGCCAGCAGCTTGACAGGGCAAGGGGAAGAAAAACTGTTTTTT
NA TRBJ1-6 TRBV2 NA CASSLTGKRRSYNSPLHF TGTGCCAGCAGTCTTACAGGGAAACGCCGCTCCTATAATTCACCCCTCCACTTT
NA TRBJ2-1 TRBV7-9 TRBD1 CASSLRRDRENEQFF TGTGCCAGCAGCTTAAGACGGGACAGGGAAAATGAGCAGTTCTTC
NA TRBJ2-7 TRBV6-6 TRBD2 CASSYGLESYEQYF TGTGCCAGCAGTTATGGACTAGAGTCCTACGAGCAGTACTTC
NA TRBJ2-6 TRBV4-2 NA CASSQGIGSGANVLTF TGTGCCAGCAGCCAGGGTATCGGGTCTGGGGCCAACGTCCTGACTTTC
NA TRBJ2-3 TRBV6-5 NA CASSPQARITDTQYF TGTGCCAGCAGCCCTCAGGCCAGGATCACAGATACGCAGTATTTT
NA TRBJ2-1 TRBV25-1 NA CASSEPPLSRQFF TGTGCCAGCAGTGAACCCCCTTTAAGCCGGCAGTTCTTC
NA TRBJ1-3 TRBV6-5 NA CASRAGARGNTIYF TGTGCCAGCCGGGCGGGGGCGCGTGGAAACACCATATATTTT
NA TRBJ2-7 TRBV7-9 NA CASSASGDPPYEQYF TGTGCCAGCAGCGCCTCAGGGGACCCTCCCTACGAGCAGTACTTC
NA TRBJ2-5 TRBV5-4 NA CASSLDGYQETQYF TGTGCCAGCAGCTTGGACGGGTACCAAGAGACCCAGTACTTC
NA TRBJ2-6 TRBV5-5 NA CASSLTGSGGANVLTF TGTGCCAGCAGCTTAACAGGGAGCGGTGGGGCCAACGTCCTGACTTTC
NA TRBJ1-1 TRBV5-4 NA CASSLAAGKNTEAFF TGTGCCAGCAGCTTGGCGGCAGGAAAGAACACTGAAGCTTTCTTT
NA TRBJ2-1 TRBV7-9 NA CASSPQTSGNYNEQFF TGTGCCAGCAGCCCACAGACGTCAGGCAATTACAATGAGCAGTTCTTC
once TRBJ2-7 TRBV11-2 NA CASSLALTTYEQYF TGTGCCAGCAGCTTAGCCCTCACTACCTACGAGCAGTACTTC